One and the same sample provided the 14 T cell receptor beta chains below, sequenced in a study of glioma-infiltrating T cells after dendritic cell vaccination. Sequencing used immunoSEQ multiplex PCR; TCRdb keeps in-frame clones, though not all of them. The table shows tens of thousands of clones, with about 85% occurring only once. Time point reported: after dendritic cell vaccination, including at tumor progression/relapse. The source was blood, collected after dendritic cell vaccination. These receptors originate from a human donor with glioblastoma.

V and J are TRBV6-5 and TRBJ2-1, with TRBD2 identical over 11 bases. The CDR3 extends over 15 amino acids. V lost 6 bases, J lost 2 bases, and 3 bases stayed unmatched. CDR1 and CDR2 from the germline V gene are MNHEY and SVGAGI. CDR3: CASRVSGRAYNEQFF. The CDR3 DNA reads as TGTGCCAGCAGGGTTAGCGGGAGGGCCTACAATGAGCAGTTCTTC.

This rearrangement joins TRBV18 to TRBJ2-5, with D unclear. From germline, CDR1 is KGHSH and CDR2 LQKENI. The length of the CDR3 is 13 residues. The V and J ends lost 8 bases and 6 bases respectively, with 16 bases between them. CDR3 DNA: TGTGCCAGCCAGACCGAGCAGGCGAAGACCCAGTACTTC. Amino acids: CASQTEQAKTQYF. Full variable domain (remainder filled in from reference TRBV18 and TRBJ2-5): NAGVMQNPRHLVRRRGQEARLRCSPMKGHSHVYWYRQLPEEGLKFMVYLQKENIIDESGMPKERFSAEFPKEGPSILRIQQVVRGDSAAYFCASQTEQAKTQYFGPGTRLLVL.

This chain uses TRBV4-1 with TRBJ2-5, with D possibly TRBD2 on 7 matching bases. The germline gives CDR1 MGHRA, CDR2 YSYEKL. V was cut by 4 bases and J by 5 bases, with 23 bases left in between. This CDR3 region has 17 residues. CDR3 bases: TGCGCCAGCAGCCCAGAGGGGGGCGGGAGTCGCTCGGAGACCCAGTACTTC. Its translation: CASSPEGGGSRSETQYF.

The rearrangement links TRBV19 to TRBJ1-2; 9 positions agree with TRBD1. The CDR3 sequence is 15 residues long. Germline V CDR1 and CDR2: LNHDA, SQIVND (reference sequence). V was clipped by 4 bases and J by 8 bases; unmatched bases: 11. The CDR3 DNA sequence: TGTGCCAGTAGTACACGGGACAGGGTGGGCTTCGGCTACACCTTC. Translating gives CASSTRDRVGFGYTF.

Only a few counts were recorded for this clone. The V and J genes are TRBV7-9 and TRBJ1-4, with D perhaps TRBD1 (6 bases). The CDR3 is made up of 14 amino acids. Trimming removed 5 bases from V and 8 bases from J, with 15 bases in between. Germline CDR1 SEHNR, CDR2 FQNEAQ (reference sequence). CDR3 in amino acids: CASSHLGTNEKLFF. The CDR3 nucleotides are TGTGCCAGCAGCCACCTAGGGACAAACGAAAAACTGTTTTTT.

V gene TRBV14 combines with J gene TRBJ2-7; weak D call: TRBD2 (5 bases). The V gene's germline CDR1 is SGHDN and CDR2 FVKESK. V lost 4 bases to trimming and J lost 4 bases, with 20 bases between them. This CDR3 contains 16 residues. The CDR3 sequence is CASSPHGGLSAYEQYF. The CDR3 DNA sequence: TGTGCCAGCAGCCCTCACGGAGGCCTCTCCGCGTACGAGCAGTACTTC.

The rearrangement uses TRBV27 and TRBJ2-1, with TRBD2 identical over 9 bases. The CDR3 contains 15 residues. The V segment lost 3 bases and the J segment 10 bases; nucleotides outside the gene matches: 10. Germline CDR1 is MNHEY and CDR2 is SMNVEV (reference sequence). CDR3 amino acids: CASSLAREGLFEQFF. The CDR3 DNA follows: TGTGCCAGCAGTTTGGCGCGGGAGGGCCTTTTCGAGCAGTTCTTC.

CDR3 in DNA: TGTGCCAGTAGTAACAGGGGACTCCAAAATTCACCCCTCCACTTT. Amino acids: CASSNRGLQNSPLHF. The chain combines TRBV19 with TRBJ1-6; TRBD1 matches 7 bases. Germline V gene lookup returns CDR1 LNHDA and CDR2 SQIVND (reference sequence). The CDR3 extends over 15 amino acids. The V gene end was trimmed by 4 bases and the J gene end by 7 bases; junction bases not matched to a gene: 7.

The gene calls are TRBV28 and TRBJ1-1; TRBD1 agrees at 7 bases. V lost 5 bases, J lost 1 base, and 7 bases stayed unmatched. The CDR3 extends over 15 amino acids. Germline V gene data show CDR1 as MDHEN and CDR2 as SYDVKM. CDR3 DNA sequence: TGTGCCAGCAGTCCACATCGGACAGGGAACACTGAAGCTTTCTTT. Residues: CASSPHRTGNTEAFF. Filled out from reference TRBV28 and TRBJ1-1, the complete variable domain reads DVKVTQSSRYLVKRTGEKVFLECVQDMDHENMFWYRQDPGLGLRLIYFSYDVKMKEKGDIPEGYSVSREKKERFSLILESASTNQTSMYLCASSPHRTGNTEAFFGQGTRLTVV.

V is TRBV4-3 and J is TRBJ1-2; perhaps TRBD1 as D (6 bases). Trimming left V 6 bases short and J 6 bases short, with 11 bases between. Per germline, CDR1 LGHNA and CDR2 YSLEER. The CDR3 covers 12 residues. This chain's CDR3 is CASSDRLNGYTF. DNA of the CDR3: TGCGCCAGCAGTGACAGGCTAAATGGCTACACCTTC.

The chain combines TRBV30 with TRBJ2-1, with D unresolved. CDR1 is GTSNPN and CDR2 is SVGIG in the germline V gene (reference sequence). CDR3 size: 13 residues. The V end was cut by 3 bases, the J end by 8 bases, with 14 bases between. The CDR3 is CAWRGVLGHEQFF. The DNA of the CDR3 is TGTGCCTGGAGGGGCGTGTTGGGCCATGAGCAGTTCTTC.

The rearrangement links TRBV29-1 to TRBJ2-1; a weak D match, TRBD2 (5 bases). V was cut by 4 bases and J by 1 base, with 8 bases left in between. The germline V gene encodes CDR1 SQVTM and CDR2 ANQGSEA. This CDR3 spans 13 amino acids. CDR3 region: CSVVGGSYNEQFF. Written as DNA, the CDR3 is TGCAGCGTTGTTGGAGGATCCTACAATGAGCAGTTCTTC.

For the CDR3, the DNA is TGTGCCAGCAGCTTACGGGGACAAAAAAATTCACCCCTCCACTTT. Translated: CASSLRGQKNSPLHF. V is TRBV11-3 and J is TRBJ1-6; D might be TRBD1 (6 bases). Trimming stripped 2 bases from V and 7 bases from J, with 12 bases between. In germline, CDR1 is SGHNT, CDR2 YENEEA. The CDR3 consists of 15 residues.

This clone was found once. The chain recombines TRBV10-2 with TRBJ1-1; D is unresolved. V lost 10 bases and J 0 bases, leaving 15 bases between the germline ends. CDR1 and CDR2 from the germline V gene are WSHSY and SAAADI. The CDR3 is made up of 14 amino acids. CDR3 bases: TGCGCCACCACTATAGTAGGCCTGAACACTGAAGCTTTCTTT. It yields the protein CATTIVGLNTEAFF.